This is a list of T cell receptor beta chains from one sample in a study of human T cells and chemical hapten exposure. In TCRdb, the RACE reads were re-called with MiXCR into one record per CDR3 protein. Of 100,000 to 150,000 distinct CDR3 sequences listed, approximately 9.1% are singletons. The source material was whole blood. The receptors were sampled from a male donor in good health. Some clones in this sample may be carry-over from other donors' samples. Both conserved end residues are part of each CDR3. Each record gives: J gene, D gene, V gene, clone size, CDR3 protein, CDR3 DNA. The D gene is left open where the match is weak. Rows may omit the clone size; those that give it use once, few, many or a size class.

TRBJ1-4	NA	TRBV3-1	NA	CASSQNREGKLFF	TGTGCCAGCAGCCAAAACAGGGAGGGAAAACTGTTTTTT
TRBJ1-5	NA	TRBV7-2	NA	CASSLAPRGVGQPQHF	TGTGCCAGCAGCTTAGCGCCCAGGGGAGTAGGTCAGCCCCAGCATTTT
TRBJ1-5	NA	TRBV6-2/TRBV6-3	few	CASSRGQHNQPQHF	TGTGCCAGCAGCCGAGGACAGCACAATCAGCCCCAGCATTTT
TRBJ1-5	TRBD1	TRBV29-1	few	CSVEEGAGQPQHF	TGCAGCGTGGAGGAGGGGGCAGGACAGCCCCAGCATTTT
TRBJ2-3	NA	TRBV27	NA	CASSFWGPNTDTQYF	TGTGCCAGCAGTTTTTGGGGTCCCAACACAGATACGCAGTATTTT
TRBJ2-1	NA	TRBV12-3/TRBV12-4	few	CASSLNGDGSYNEQFF	TGTGCCAGCAGTTTAAACGGGGATGGGAGCTACAATGAGCAGTTCTTC
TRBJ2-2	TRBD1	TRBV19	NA	CASSDRFFTGELFF	TGTGCCAGCTCGGACAGGTTTTTCACCGGGGAGCTGTTTTTT
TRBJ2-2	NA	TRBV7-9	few	CASSSPPHPNRLFF	TGTGCCAGCAGCTCCCCCCCCCACCCGAACAGGCTGTTTTTT
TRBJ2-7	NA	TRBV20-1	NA	CSANGTPEQYF	TGCAGTGCGAACGGGACACCCGAGCAGTACTTC
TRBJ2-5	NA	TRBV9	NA	CASSVGHRGGQETQYF	TGTGCCAGCAGCGTAGGACATCGAGGGGGCCAAGAGACCCAGTACTTC
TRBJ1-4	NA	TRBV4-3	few	CASSQKGGAFDDEKLFF	TGCGCCAGCAGCCAAAAAGGGGGGGCATTTGATGATGAAAAACTGTTTTTT
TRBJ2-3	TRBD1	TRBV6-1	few	CASDPGQGTDTQYF	TGTGCCAGCGACCCTGGACAGGGCACAGATACGCAGTATTTT
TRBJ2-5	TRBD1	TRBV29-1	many	CSVEDRGRETQYF	TGCAGCGTCGAGGACAGGGGTCGGGAGACCCAGTACTTC
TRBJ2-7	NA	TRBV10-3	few	CAISEGGPYEQYF	TGTGCCATCAGTGAGGGGGGCCCTTACGAGCAGTACTTC
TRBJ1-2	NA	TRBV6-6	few	CASSPIPLDYGYTF	TGTGCCAGCAGCCCTATACCGTTGGACTATGGCTACACCTTC
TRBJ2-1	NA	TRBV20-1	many	CSSYWGVSGEQFF	TGCAGTAGTTATTGGGGAGTTTCTGGTGAGCAGTTCTTC
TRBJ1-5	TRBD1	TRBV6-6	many	CASSYGTGTGGIGNQPQHF	TGTGCCAGCAGTTACGGTACCGGGACAGGGGGCATCGGCAATCAGCCCCAGCATTTT
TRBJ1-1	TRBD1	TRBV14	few	CASSGDPGGIWTEAFF	TGTGCCAGCAGCGGTGACCCAGGGGGCATTTGGACTGAAGCTTTCTTT
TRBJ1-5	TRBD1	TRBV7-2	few	CASSLRSGGGNQPQHF	TGTGCCAGCAGCTTAAGATCAGGGGGCGGGAATCAGCCCCAGCATTTT
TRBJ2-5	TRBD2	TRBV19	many	CASSDGDSGTIQETQYF	TGTGCCAGTAGTGACGGGGATAGCGGGACGATACAAGAGACCCAGTACTTC
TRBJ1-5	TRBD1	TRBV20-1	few	CSARPNTGGSGNQPQHF	TGCAGTGCTAGGCCCAATACAGGGGGCTCGGGCAATCAGCCCCAGCATTTT
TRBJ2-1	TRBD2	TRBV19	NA	CASNPSGSWGEQFF	TGTGCCAGTAACCCTAGCGGGAGTTGGGGTGAGCAGTTCTTC
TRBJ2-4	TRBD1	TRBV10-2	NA	CASSGTGAKNIQYF	TGCGCCAGCAGTGGGACAGGGGCCAAAAACATTCAGTACTTC
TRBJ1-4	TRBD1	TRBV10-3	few	CAIRGQGDEKLFF	TGTGCCATCAGGGGACAGGGGGACGAAAAACTGTTTTTT
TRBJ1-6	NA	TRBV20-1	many	CSARDIGNSPLHF	TGCAGTGCTAGAGATATAGGAAATTCACCCCTCCACTTT
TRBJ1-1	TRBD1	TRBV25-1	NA	CASSTGGAEAFF	TGTGCCAGCAGTACAGGGGGGGCTGAAGCTTTCTTT
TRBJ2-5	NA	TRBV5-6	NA	CASSFLVQGQETQYF	TGTGCCAGCAGCTTCTTAGTGCAGGGTCAAGAGACCCAGTACTTC
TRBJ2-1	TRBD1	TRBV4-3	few	CASGRDRGDEQFF	TGCGCCAGCGGTAGGGACAGGGGAGATGAGCAGTTCTTC
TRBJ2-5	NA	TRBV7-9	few	CASSRGTQETQYF	TGTGCCAGCAGCCGTGGGACCCAAGAGACCCAGTACTTC
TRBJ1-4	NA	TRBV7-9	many	CASTLLRTVTTNEKLFF	TGTGCCAGCACCCTTTTACGGACGGTGACAACTAATGAAAAACTGTTTTTT
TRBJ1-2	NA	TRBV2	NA	CASSTTPGPMSGYTF	TGTGCCAGCTCTACCACTCCGGGACCAATGTCTGGCTACACCTTC
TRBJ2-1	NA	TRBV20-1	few	CSALAQEQFF	TGCAGTGCCTTAGCACAGGAGCAGTTCTTC
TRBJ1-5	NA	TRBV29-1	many	CSVSTGFLGNQPQHF	TGCAGCGTATCAACAGGGTTTCTCGGTAATCAGCCCCAGCATTTT
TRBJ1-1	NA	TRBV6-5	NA	CASSYLSMNTEAFF	TGTGCCAGCAGTTACCTTTCTATGAACACTGAAGCTTTCTTT
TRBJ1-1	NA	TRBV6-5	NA	CASSYAGRGTEAFF	TGTGCCAGCAGTTACGCAGGGAGGGGCACTGAAGCTTTCTTT
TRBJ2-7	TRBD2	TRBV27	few	CASSFTGTSGYEQYF	TGTGCCAGCAGTTTTACCGGGACTAGCGGCTACGAGCAGTACTTC
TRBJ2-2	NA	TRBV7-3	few	CASSFSGGNGELFF	TGTGCCAGCAGCTTCTCAGGGGGGAACGGGGAGCTGTTTTTT
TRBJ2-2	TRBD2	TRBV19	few	CASSMAGDNTGELFF	TGTGCCAGTAGTATGGCGGGGGACAACACCGGGGAGCTGTTTTTT
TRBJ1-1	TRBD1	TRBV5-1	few	CASSSPGTGSNEAFF	TGCGCCAGCAGCTCCCCCGGGACAGGGTCGAATGAAGCTTTCTTT
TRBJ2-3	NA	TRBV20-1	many	CSARDRPSTDTQYF	TGCAGTGCTAGAGATAGGCCTAGCACAGATACGCAGTATTTT
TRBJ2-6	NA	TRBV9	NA	CASSDPLNSGANVLTF	TGTGCCAGCAGCGATCCACTTAACTCTGGGGCCAACGTCCTGACTTTC
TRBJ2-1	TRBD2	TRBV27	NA	CASSSSSGNNYNEQFF	TGTGCCAGCAGTTCGAGTAGCGGGAACAACTACAATGAGCAGTTCTTC
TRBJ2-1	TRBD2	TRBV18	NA	CASSPISGRGSYNEQFF	TGTGCCAGCTCACCGATAAGCGGGAGAGGGTCCTACAATGAGCAGTTCTTC
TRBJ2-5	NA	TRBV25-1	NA	CASSQGWGRETQYF	TGTGCCAGCAGCCAGGGGTGGGGGCGAGAGACCCAGTACTTC
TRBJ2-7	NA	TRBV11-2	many	CASSLGTLYEQYF	TGTGCCAGCAGCTTGGGGACCCTCTACGAGCAGTACTTC
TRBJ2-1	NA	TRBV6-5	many	CASRSMGSHNEQFF	TGTGCCAGCCGTTCAATGGGGTCGCACAATGAGCAGTTCTTC
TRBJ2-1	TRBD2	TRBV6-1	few	CASSEGGLAGGNEQFF	TGTGCCAGCAGTGAAGGAGGTCTAGCGGGAGGGAATGAGCAGTTCTTC
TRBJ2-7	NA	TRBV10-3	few	CAISSPNRVYEQYF	TGTGCCATCAGTAGCCCTAACAGGGTCTACGAGCAGTACTTC
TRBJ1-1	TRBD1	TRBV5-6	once	CASSLDRAGPMNTEAFF	TGTGCCAGCAGCCTCGACAGGGCAGGCCCGATGAACACTGAAGCTTTCTTT
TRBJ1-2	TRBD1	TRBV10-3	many	CAISEYRGSYGYTF	TGTGCCATCAGTGAATACAGGGGAAGCTATGGCTACACCTTC
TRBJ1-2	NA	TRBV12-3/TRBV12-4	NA	CASNALPANYGYTF	TGTGCCAGCAACGCTCTCCCAGCTAACTATGGCTACACCTTC
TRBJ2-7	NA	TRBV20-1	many	CSARPLGKGTPYEQYF	TGCAGTGCTAGGCCCCTTGGTAAAGGGACCCCCTACGAGCAGTACTTC
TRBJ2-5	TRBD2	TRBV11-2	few	CASSPGTSGRGGETQYF	TGTGCCAGCAGCCCCGGGACTAGCGGGAGGGGGGGTGAGACCCAGTACTTC
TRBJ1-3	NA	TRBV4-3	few	CASSGHSTIYF	TGCGCCAGCAGCGGACACAGCACCATATATTTT
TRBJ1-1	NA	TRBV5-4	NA	CASSLGGVRNTEAFF	TGTGCCAGCAGCTTGGGGGGGGTCCGGAACACTGAAGCTTTCTTT
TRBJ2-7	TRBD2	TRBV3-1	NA	CASSHFRGRAYDYEQYF	TGTGCCAGCAGCCACTTCCGCGGGAGGGCCTATGACTACGAGCAGTACTTC
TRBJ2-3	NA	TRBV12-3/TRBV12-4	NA	CASTSLRARTDTQYF	TGTGCCAGCACCTCGCTGCGGGCCCGCACAGATACGCAGTATTTT